The entry below describes one T cell receptor (beta chain). The target antigen is unknown. Germline V gene sequence: CDR1 MNHNY, CDR2 SVGAGI (reference sequence). Trimming took 7 bases from V and 2 from J, leaving 8 bases between them. The length of the CDR3 is 12 residues. Method: immunoSEQ multiplex PCR; TCRdb's copy keeps in-frame clones and lacks some. The data show around 120,000 clones, with around 86% seen just once and roughly 1.3% held by the top ten. These data are taken from a study of T cell responses to AZD1222 COVID-19 vaccine. Whole-study results and caveats: Among the donors, most were white British and more were female, and clonal diversity was possibly underestimated. Spike-specific TCRs gained breadth and depth after people received two AZD1222 doses. Recipients of AZD1222 seropositive at baseline numbered only 5 to 7.

This receptor was identified in an adult in good health. The chain carries TRBV6-6 and TRBJ1-2; D uncertain. The sequencing here drew on peripheral blood, taken on day 0 of AZD1222 vaccination. CDR3 loop: CASTTENYGYTF. The CDR3 nucleotides read TGTGCCAGCACCACAGAAAACTATGGCTACACCTTC.